This T cell receptor (beta chain) was profiled in a study of blood T cell repertoires in COVID-19. How the authors handled the data: Reference gene primers were amplified, and this amplification served to estimate nucleated cell counts. This table comes from immunoSEQ multiplex PCR, and its TCRdb copy is limited to in-frame clones, with some not included. The DNA was the basis for D and trimming; V, J and clone size are from that table. The profile shows roughly 120,000 clones, over 65% of them singletons. The CDR3 runs 14 residues. Germline assignment: CDR1 LGHDT and CDR2 YNNKEL (reference sequence). Trimming took 5 bases from V and 7 from J; bases not matched to a gene: 10. This clone turned up a few times.

The source is a human donor with acute or convalescent COVID-19. The donor label of this sample is uncertain. Sequenced: peripheral blood. V gene TRBV3-1 (or the pseudogene TRBV3-2) combines with J gene TRBJ2-7; 8 bases are a match to TRBD2. CDR3 protein: CASSSRSGGGEQYF. CDR3 coding DNA: TGTGCCAGCAGCTCCCGGTCCGGGGGGGGAGAGCAGTACTTC.